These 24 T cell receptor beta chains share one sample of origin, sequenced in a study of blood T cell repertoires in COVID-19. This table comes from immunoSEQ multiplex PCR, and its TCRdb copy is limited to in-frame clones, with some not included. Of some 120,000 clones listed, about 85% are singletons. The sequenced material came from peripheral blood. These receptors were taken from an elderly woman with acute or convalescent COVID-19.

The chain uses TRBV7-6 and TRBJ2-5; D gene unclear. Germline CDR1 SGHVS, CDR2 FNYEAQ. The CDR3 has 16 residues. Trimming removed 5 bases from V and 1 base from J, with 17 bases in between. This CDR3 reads CASSRVLAFAQETQYF. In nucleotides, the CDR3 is TGTGCCAGCAGCCGGGTACTCGCATTTGCCCAAGAGACCCAGTACTTC.

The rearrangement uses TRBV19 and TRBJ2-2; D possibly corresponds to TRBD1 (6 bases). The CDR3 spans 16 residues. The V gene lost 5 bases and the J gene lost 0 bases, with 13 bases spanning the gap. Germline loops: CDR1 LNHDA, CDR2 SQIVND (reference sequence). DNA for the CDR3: TGTGCCAGTAGTCCAACCGGGACACCGAACACCGGGGAGCTGTTTTTT. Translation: CASSPTGTPNTGELFF.

CDR3 amino acids: CASSYFMNTEAFF. DNA of the CDR3: TGTGCCAGCAGTTATTTCATGAACACTGAAGCTTTCTTT. The chain uses TRBV6-5 and TRBJ1-1; D unresolved. The V gene's germline CDR1 is MNHEY and CDR2 SVGAGI. V gave up 3 bases and J gave up 0 bases, with 5 bases separating them. CDR3 length: 13 amino acids.

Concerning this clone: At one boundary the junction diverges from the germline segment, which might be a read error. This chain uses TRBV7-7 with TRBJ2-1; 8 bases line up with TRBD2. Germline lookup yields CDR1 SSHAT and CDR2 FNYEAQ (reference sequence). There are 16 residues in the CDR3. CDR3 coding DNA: TGTGCTAGCAGCACCACTAGCGGCGCCTCCTACAATGAGCAGTTCTTC. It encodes CASSTTSGASYNEQFF.

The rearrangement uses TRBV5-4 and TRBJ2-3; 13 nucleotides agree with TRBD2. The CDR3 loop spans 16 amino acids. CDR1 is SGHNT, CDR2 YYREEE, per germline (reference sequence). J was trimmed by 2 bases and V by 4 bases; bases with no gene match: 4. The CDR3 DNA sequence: TGTGCCAGCAGCGTTACTAGCGGGGGGGACACAGATACGCAGTATTTT. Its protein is CASSVTSGGDTDTQYF.

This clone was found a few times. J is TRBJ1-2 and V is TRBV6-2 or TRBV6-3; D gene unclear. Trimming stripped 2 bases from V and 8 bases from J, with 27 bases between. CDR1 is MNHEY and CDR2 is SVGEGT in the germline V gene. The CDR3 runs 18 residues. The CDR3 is CASSYTYSTTAISQGYTF. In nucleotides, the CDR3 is TGTGCCAGCAGTTACACCTATTCGACTACGGCGATTTCGCAGGGCTACACCTTC.

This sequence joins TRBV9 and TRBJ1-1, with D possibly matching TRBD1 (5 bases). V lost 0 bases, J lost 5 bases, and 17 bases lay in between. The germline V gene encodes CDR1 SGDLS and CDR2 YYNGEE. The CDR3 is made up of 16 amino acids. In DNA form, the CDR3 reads TGTGCCAGCAGCGTAGGGAGTTGGGGGGAGGAGACTGAAGCTTTCTTT. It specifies CASSVGSWGEETEAFF. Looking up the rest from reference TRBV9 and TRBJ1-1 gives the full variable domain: DSGVTQTPKHLITATGQRVTLRCSPRSGDLSVYWYQQSLDQGLQFLIQYYNGEERAKGNILERFSAQQFPDLHSELNLSSLELGDSALYFCASSVGSWGEETEAFFGQGTRLTVV.

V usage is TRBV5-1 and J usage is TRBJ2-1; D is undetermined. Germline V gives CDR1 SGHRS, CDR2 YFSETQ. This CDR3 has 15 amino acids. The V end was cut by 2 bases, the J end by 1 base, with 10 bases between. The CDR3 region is CASSLTAPSYNEQFF. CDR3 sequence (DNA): TGCGCCAGCAGCTTAACCGCGCCTTCCTACAATGAGCAGTTCTTC.

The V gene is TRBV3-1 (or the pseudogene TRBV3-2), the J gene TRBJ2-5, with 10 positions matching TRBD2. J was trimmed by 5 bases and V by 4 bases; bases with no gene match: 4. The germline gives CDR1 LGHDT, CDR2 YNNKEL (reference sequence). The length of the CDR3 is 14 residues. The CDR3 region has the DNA TGTGCCAGCAGCCTGAGCGGGGGGGCCGAGACCCAGTACTTC. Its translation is CASSLSGGAETQYF.

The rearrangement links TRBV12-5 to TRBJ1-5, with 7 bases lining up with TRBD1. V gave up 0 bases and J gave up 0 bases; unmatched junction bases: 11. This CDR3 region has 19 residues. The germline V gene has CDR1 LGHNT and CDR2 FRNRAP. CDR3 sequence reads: CASGLVLGGRGPSNQPQHF. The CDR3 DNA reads TGTGCTAGTGGTTTGGTACTAGGGGGAAGGGGGCCTAGCAATCAGCCCCAGCATTTT.

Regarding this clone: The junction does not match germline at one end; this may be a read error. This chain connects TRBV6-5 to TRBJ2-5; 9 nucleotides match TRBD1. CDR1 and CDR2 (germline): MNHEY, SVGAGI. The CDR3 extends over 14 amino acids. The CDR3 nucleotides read TGTGCCGGCAGGACAGGGACAGGGCAAGAGACCCAGTACTTC. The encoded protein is CAGRTGTGQETQYF.

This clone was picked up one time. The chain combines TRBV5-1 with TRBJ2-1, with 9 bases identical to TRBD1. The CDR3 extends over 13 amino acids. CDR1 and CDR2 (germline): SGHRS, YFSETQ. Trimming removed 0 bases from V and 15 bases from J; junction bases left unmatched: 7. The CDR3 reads CASSLALKDRGFF. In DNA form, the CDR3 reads TGCGCCAGCAGCTTGGCCCTGAAGGACAGGGGGTTCTTC.

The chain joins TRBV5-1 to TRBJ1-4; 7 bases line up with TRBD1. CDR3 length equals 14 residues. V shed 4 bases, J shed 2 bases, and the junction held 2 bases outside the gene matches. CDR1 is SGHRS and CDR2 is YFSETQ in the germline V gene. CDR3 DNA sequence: TGCGCCAGCAGCGTACAGGGGACTAATGAAAAACTGTTTTTT. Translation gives CASSVQGTNEKLFF.

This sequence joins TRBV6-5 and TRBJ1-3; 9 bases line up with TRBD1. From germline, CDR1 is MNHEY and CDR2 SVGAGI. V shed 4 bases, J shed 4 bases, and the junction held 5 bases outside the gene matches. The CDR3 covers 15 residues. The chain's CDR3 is CASSLQGAPGNTIYF. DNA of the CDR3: TGTGCCAGCAGTTTACAGGGGGCGCCGGGAAACACCATATATTTT.

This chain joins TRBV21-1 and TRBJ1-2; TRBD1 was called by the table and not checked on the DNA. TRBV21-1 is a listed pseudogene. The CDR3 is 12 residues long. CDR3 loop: CASSTRQVGYTF. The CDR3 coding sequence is TGTGCCAGCAGCACACGACAGGTTGGCTACACCTTC.

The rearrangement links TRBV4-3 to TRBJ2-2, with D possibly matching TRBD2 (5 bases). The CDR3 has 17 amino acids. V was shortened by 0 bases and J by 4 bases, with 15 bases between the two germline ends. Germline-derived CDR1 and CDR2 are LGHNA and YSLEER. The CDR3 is CASSQEHEAAGTGELFF. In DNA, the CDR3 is TGCGCCAGCAGCCAAGAACATGAAGCGGCGGGCACCGGGGAGCTGTTTTTT.

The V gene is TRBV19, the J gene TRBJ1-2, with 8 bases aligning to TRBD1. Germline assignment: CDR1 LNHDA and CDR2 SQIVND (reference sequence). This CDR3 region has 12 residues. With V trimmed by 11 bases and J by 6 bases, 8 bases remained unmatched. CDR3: CACSGGSHGYTF. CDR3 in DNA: TGTGCCTGCTCAGGGGGCTCCCATGGCTACACCTTC.

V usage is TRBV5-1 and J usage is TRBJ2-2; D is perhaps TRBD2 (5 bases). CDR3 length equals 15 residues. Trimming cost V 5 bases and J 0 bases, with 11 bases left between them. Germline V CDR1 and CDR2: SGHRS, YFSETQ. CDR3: CASRERTANTGELFF. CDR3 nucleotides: TGCGCCAGCAGAGAACGGACTGCGAACACCGGGGAGCTGTTTTTT. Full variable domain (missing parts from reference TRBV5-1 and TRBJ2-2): KAGVTQTPRYLIKTRGQQVTLSCSPISGHRSVSWYQQTPGQGLQFLFEYFSETQRNKGNFPGRFSGRQFSNSRSEMNVSTLELGDSALYLCASRERTANTGELFFGEGSRLTVL.

CDR3: CASRNGTSGGALLFF. CDR3 DNA sequence: TGCGCCAGCAGAAACGGGACTAGCGGGGGGGCCCTTCTGTTCTTC. This rearrangement joins TRBV5-1 to TRBJ2-1, with TRBD2 matching over 16 bases. The length of the CDR3 is 15 residues. V lost 5 bases and J lost 15; bases outside the gene matches: 11. Germline-derived CDR1 and CDR2 are SGHRS and YFSETQ.

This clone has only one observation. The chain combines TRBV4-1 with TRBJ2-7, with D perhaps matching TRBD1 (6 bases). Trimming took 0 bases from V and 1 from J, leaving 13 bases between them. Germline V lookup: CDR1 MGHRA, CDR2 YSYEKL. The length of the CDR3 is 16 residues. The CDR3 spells CASSQDSKQGSYEQYV. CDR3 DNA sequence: TGCGCCAGCAGCCAAGATAGTAAACAGGGTTCCTACGAGCAGTACGTC.

The CDR3 DNA is TGTGCCAGCAGGACTGGCCTACTTGGGGCCAGTGAGCAGTTCTTC. Its translation is CASRTGLLGASEQFF. The genes are TRBV6-5 and TRBJ2-1, with TRBD1 as a possible D gene (5 bases). In germline, CDR1 is MNHEY, CDR2 SVGAGI. CDR3 length: 15 residues. V lost 6 bases to trimming and J lost 9 bases, with 21 bases between them.

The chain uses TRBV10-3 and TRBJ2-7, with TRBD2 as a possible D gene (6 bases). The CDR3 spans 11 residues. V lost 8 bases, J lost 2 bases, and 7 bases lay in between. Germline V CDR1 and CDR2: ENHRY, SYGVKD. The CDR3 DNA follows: TGTGCCATCGGGGGGACCTACGAGCAGTACTTC. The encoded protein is CAIGGTYEQYF.

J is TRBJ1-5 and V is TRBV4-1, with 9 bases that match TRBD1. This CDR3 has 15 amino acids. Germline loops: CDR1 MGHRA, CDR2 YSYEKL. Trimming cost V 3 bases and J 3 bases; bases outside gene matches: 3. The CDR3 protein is CASSQRTGANQPQHF. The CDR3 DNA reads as TGCGCCAGCAGCCAGAGGACAGGGGCCAATCAGCCCCAGCATTTT.

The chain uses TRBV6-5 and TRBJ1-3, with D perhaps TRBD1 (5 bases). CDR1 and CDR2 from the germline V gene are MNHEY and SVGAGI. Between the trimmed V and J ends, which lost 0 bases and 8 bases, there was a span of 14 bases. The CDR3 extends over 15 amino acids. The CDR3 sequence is CASSYSTRGVDTIYF. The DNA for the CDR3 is TGTGCCAGCAGTTACTCGACGCGGGGGGTGGACACCATATATTTT.